Sequencing of this T cell receptor beta chain was carried out in a study of beta chain features in type 1 diabetes. Study-wide results and limits: Significant though moderate, a shortening of TCRB CDR3s appeared in all four CD4+ subsets of Type 1 diabetes patients.

Points on this clone: The antigen is not known.

Of the isolated RNA, all was reverse transcribed, and so the sequenced material was expressed TCRB transcripts. Generated by immunoSEQ multiplex PCR, the TCRdb table keeps only in-frame clones and is missing some. The sample shows more than 300,000 clones, over 8.5% of them seen only once. The source material was central memory CD4+ T cells from blood. This clonotype was sampled from a man aged 30 to 45 with type 1 diabetes.

This CDR3 is CASSLGAGGHNEQFF. Written as DNA, the CDR3 is TGTGCCAGCAGCTTAGGGGCGGGAGGCCACAATGAGCAGTTCTTC. This chain uses TRBV11-2 with TRBJ2-1, with 8 bases fitting TRBD2. With 1 base clipped from V and 5 bases from J, the junction kept 4 bases outside the gene matches. The CDR3 length is 15 residues. Germline V gene lookup returns CDR1 SGHAT and CDR2 FQNNGV.